This TCR beta chain was sequenced in a study of T cells after yellow fever vaccination (dated by TCRdb to between 2018 and 2021). Background on the whole study: The SMART-Seq v4 Ultra Low Input RNA kit was used to prepare libraries from fractions with low cell numbers. To follow T-cell clones before and after both primary and booster YFV17D yellow fever vaccination, bulk TCR alpha and beta repertoires underwent longitudinal sequencing. Two healthy male donors, one aged 18 to 30 and one aged 30 to 39 years, were included in the cohort. Blood was drawn at multiple timepoints before and after primary and secondary immunization, with bulk PBMC replicates and cell subsets isolated.

Interpreted using the paper, the treatment or condition label stands for: live attenuated yellow fever vaccine strain. At every blood-draw timepoint, two biological replicates of bulk PBMCs were collected. PBMCs were isolated from peripheral blood using a standard Ficoll-Paque protocol. TriZol was used to extract RNA from bulk PBMCs, CD4 and CD8 fractions, and dextramer-positive and dextramer-negative fractions. The germline V gene yields SQVTM for CDR1 and ANQGSEA for CDR2. V is shortened by 2 bases, J by 0 bases, and the region joining them spans 8 bases. Its CDR3 holds 13 amino acids, cysteine through phenylalanine. Here the CDR3 DNA is all that survives: 39 bases in frame from base 1. Synthesis of TCR cDNA relied on 5'RACE template switching, a step that introduced a universal primer site along with unique molecular identifiers. Priming of cDNA synthesis was performed from both the TCR alpha and TCR beta constant segments. Two PCR steps were used to amplify libraries, with sample barcodes and sequencing adapters being added in the second step. Libraries were sequenced on Illumina HiSeq 2500 (2x100 bp) or NovaSeq (2x150 bp). The published analysis was carried out like this. Demultiplexing of reads and collapsing into UMI consensus sequences were performed with MIGEC, and V(D)J alignment was carried out with MiXCR. Vaccine-responding clonotypes were identified with edgeR using replicate PBMC samples, with FDR below 0.01 and a log2 fold change above 5 up to day 15 being required. CD4 or CD8 identity was assigned to each bulk clonotype according to whether the clonotype was present at higher abundance in the sequenced CD4 repertoire or the sequenced CD8 repertoire. TCRdb cleaned the public reads at Q25 with fastp, built clones with MiXCR and kept in-frame beta chains. A single entry per CDR3 protein holds the most common genes and DNA from its merged rows. The V and J calls, along with clone size, are taken from TCRdb and not from the paper's own processing. The sample contains approximately 550,000 distinct CDR3 sequences, 13% of them found a single time. The top ten constitute 11% to 15% of the sample.

Study-wide conclusions, independent of this receptor: Because only two donors were included in the study, the extent to which the findings can be generalized is limited. A small fraction of clonotypes appeared in both the CD4 and CD8 compartments, likely as a result of convergent recombination. Most clones expanded after primary vaccination were re-detected after the booster (96% of CD4 and approximately 89% of CD8), suggesting broad memory maintenance. Computational filtering was required because FACS-sorted repertoires could contain abundant contaminating clonotypes from the bulk population. Compared with the primary T-cell response, the secondary T-cell response was weaker but faster, peaking on day 5 rather than day 15.

For this clonotype: There is no known antigen for this receptor. Within one base of it there is no much larger clone, and no base qualities were kept.

The input for sequencing was PBMCs, taken on the day of the yellow fever booster vaccination. The source of this sequence is a man in his thirties or forties who received the YFV17D yellow fever vaccine. The rearranged segments are TRBV29-1 and TRBJ2-7; no D gene is confidently identified. The bases are TGCAGCGTTGAAAAAGGAAACTCCTACGAGCAGTACTTC. Translated, it reads CSVEKGNSYEQYF.